The rows below give T cell receptor beta chains drawn from one sample of a study of identical twins. TCRdb called the 5' RACE reads again in MiXCR, with one record for every CDR3 protein. Of 1.5 million or so distinct CDR3 sequences listed, roughly a third are singletons. Sequenced sample: cord blood. The receptors originated from a newborn girl in good health. Both conserved end residues are part of each CDR3. D genes are given only for firm matches. Part of the rows lack a size; the others show once, few, many or a class for expanded clones.

TRBJ1-1 TRBV28 . TRBD1 TGTGCCAGCAGTTTATTTTGGGACAGGATGAACACTGAAGCTTTCTTT CASSLFWDRMNTEAFF
TRBJ1-1 TRBV20-1 many . TGCAGTGCTAGAGGCTACACTGAAGCTTTCTTT CSARGYTEAFF
TRBJ2-1 TRBV6-1 few . TGTGCCAGCAGCCACAGGGGAGGGACTCCCCCATACAATGAGCAGTTCTTC CASSHRGGTPPYNEQFF
TRBJ1-1 TRBV12-3/TRBV12-4 few . TGTGCCAGCAGGTGGGGCAGCGGGAACACTGAAGCTTTCTTT CASRWGSGNTEAFF
TRBJ2-7 TRBV13 . . TGTGCCAGCAGCTTCTTAAGGTTAGGTGAGCAGTACTTC CASSFLRLGEQYF
TRBJ2-7 TRBV14 few . TGTGCCAGCGCGGGCCCAGGGAAATACGAGCAGTACTTC CASAGPGKYEQYF
TRBJ1-1 TRBV24-1 . TRBD1 TGTGCCACCAGGGACAGGGGTGAAGCTTTCTTT CATRDRGEAFF
TRBJ1-1 TRBV6-2/TRBV6-3 . . TGTGCCAGCAAATCGCTCGTCCGTGCCGGGCATAAAGCTTTCTTT CASKSLVRAGHKAFF
TRBJ2-7 TRBV4-2 many TRBD2 TGTGCCAGCAGCCCTAGACCCCGAAGGAAGACTAGCGGATACTACGAGCAGTACTTC CASSPRPRRKTSGYYEQYF
TRBJ2-3 TRBV20-1 few TRBD2 TGCAGTGCTCCTAATCTAGCGGGAGCTGCAGATACGCAGTATTTT CSAPNLAGAADTQYF
TRBJ1-2 TRBV12-3/TRBV12-4 few . TGTGCCAGCAGCCCGGCCGGGGTTCGCTATGGCTACACCTTC CASSPAGVRYGYTF
TRBJ2-1 TRBV27 . TRBD2 TGTGCCAGCAGTTTATATACTAGCGGGGATAATGAGCAGTTCTTC CASSLYTSGDNEQFF
TRBJ1-2 TRBV10-3 . . TGTGCCATCAGGGCCGAACGAGAGAACTATGGCTACACCTTC CAIRAERENYGYTF
TRBJ1-2 TRBV5-1 . . TGCGCCAGCAGCTTGACAGTAGACTATGGCTACACCTTC CASSLTVDYGYTF
TRBJ2-3 TRBV7-2 many TRBD2 TGTGCCAGCAGCTTGGCACTAGCGGGTGTCACAGATACGCAGTATTTT CASSLALAGVTDTQYF
TRBJ1-1 TRBV7-9 . . TGTGCCAGCAGCTTAGCAGGGACGAGGGAAGCTTTCTTT CASSLAGTREAFF
TRBJ2-7 TRBV10-3 . TRBD2 TGTGCCATCCATAACAGCGGGAGGGAGCAGTACTTC CAIHNSGREQYF
TRBJ1-5 TRBV7-9 . TRBD1 TGTGCCAGCAGCTTGGGGACAGTAGGCTATAGCAATCAGCCCCAGCATTTT CASSLGTVGYSNQPQHF
TRBJ1-1 TRBV20-1 . TRBD1 TGCAGTGCTCCCCAGGGGGCGAACACTGAAGCTTTCTTT CSAPQGANTEAFF
TRBJ2-1 TRBV5-1 few . TGCGCCAGCAGCTTGGGAAGGCGGCTAGCGAGCAATGAGCAGTTCTTC CASSLGRRLASNEQFF
TRBJ2-3 TRBV10-3 few TRBD2 TGTGCCATCAGTGAGTGGCGGGGGACAGATACGCAGTATTTT CAISEWRGTDTQYF
TRBJ2-7 TRBV29-1 few . TGCAGCGCCTTGGGAGGAAGCTACAATGAGCAGTACTTC CSALGGSYNEQYF
TRBJ2-4 TRBV5-8 few TRBD2 TGTGCCAGCAGCTGGACCCCCCCGGGCGGGGGCAAAAACATTCAGTACTTC CASSWTPPGGGKNIQYF
TRBJ2-7 TRBV5-1 . . TGCGCCAGCAGCTTGAGGTGGGGGACCTCCTACGAGCAGTACTTC CASSLRWGTSYEQYF
TRBJ2-4 TRBV12-3/TRBV12-4 many . TGTGCCAGCAGTTTTCGAACGGGAGCAGCCAAAAACATTCAGTACTTC CASSFRTGAAKNIQYF
TRBJ2-7 TRBV11-2 . . TGTGCCAGCAGCTTCAATTGGGACACTTCGATTTACGAGCAGTACTTC CASSFNWDTSIYEQYF
TRBJ1-2 TRBV20-1 . . TGCGGTGCTAGAGATCGGGGAAATCCAACTAACTATGGCTACACCTTC CGARDRGNPTNYGYTF
TRBJ1-4 TRBV20-1 . . TGCAGTGCTAGAGATTTAGGGACACGCTCAACTAATGAAAAACTGTTTTTT CSARDLGTRSTNEKLFF
TRBJ2-7 TRBV25-1 . . TGTGCCAGCAGTGAGAGATGCGAGCAGTACTTC CASSERCEQYF
TRBJ1-6 TRBV24-1 . . TGTGCCACCAGTGATGCCGGGACTAATTCACCCCTCCACTTT CATSDAGTNSPLHF
TRBJ1-6 TRBV5-1 . . TGCGCCAGCAGCTCGAGACCCGCAGGGTGGAGCTCCTATAATTCACCCCTCCACTTT CASSSRPAGWSSYNSPLHF
TRBJ2-7 TRBV27 few TRBD1 TGTGCCAGCAGTGCCACCGGGACAGGAGATTACGAGCAGTACTTC CASSATGTGDYEQYF